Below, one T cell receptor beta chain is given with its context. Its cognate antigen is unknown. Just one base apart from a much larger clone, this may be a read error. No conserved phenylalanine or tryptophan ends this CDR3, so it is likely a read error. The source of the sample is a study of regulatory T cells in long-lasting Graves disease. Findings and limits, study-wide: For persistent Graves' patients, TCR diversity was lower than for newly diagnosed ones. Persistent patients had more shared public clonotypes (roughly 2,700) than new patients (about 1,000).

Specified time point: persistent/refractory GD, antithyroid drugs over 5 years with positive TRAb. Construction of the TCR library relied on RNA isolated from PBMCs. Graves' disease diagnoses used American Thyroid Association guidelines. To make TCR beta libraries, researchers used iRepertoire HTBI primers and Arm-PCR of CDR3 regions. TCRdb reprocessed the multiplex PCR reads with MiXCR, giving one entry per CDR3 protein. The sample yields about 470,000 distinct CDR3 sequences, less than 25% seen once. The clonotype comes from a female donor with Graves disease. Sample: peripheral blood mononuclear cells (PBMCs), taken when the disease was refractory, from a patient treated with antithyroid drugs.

The CDR3 DNA is TGCAGCGCTCAGACAGGGGCCACTGAAGCTTTCCTT. Its translation is CSAQTGATEAFL. The chain is built from TRBV29-1 and TRBJ1-1; the match to TRBD1 covers 8 bases. The CDR3 has 12 amino acids. The J segment lost 4 bases and the V segment lost 7 bases, leaving 5 bases of the junction unmatched. Germline V gives CDR1 SQVTM, CDR2 ANQGSEA.